This T cell receptor (beta chain) is drawn from a study of T cell responses to AZD1222 COVID-19 vaccine. Study results and caveats: In all cases, repertoires were sampled only after the peak T cell response.

To note about this clone: Its antigen remains unknown.

Assay: immunoSEQ multiplex PCR; the TCRdb copy retains only in-frame clones and omits some. The sample contains tens of thousands of clones, 90% of which appear only once. This CDR3 has 16 residues. The V end lost 5 bases, the J end lost 5 bases, and 20 bases lay between the germline ends. From germline, CDR1 is MDHEN and CDR2 SYDVKM. This TCR was sampled from an adult in good health. The V and J genes are TRBV28 and TRBJ2-3; a weak D match, TRBD2 (7 bases). The input for sequencing was peripheral blood, taken on day 0 of AZD1222 vaccination. The CDR3 nucleotides read TGTGCCAGCAGTAGGGGGGGAGCAGGGCTTGGAGATACGCAGTATTTT. Translated, it gives CASSRGGAGLGDTQYF.